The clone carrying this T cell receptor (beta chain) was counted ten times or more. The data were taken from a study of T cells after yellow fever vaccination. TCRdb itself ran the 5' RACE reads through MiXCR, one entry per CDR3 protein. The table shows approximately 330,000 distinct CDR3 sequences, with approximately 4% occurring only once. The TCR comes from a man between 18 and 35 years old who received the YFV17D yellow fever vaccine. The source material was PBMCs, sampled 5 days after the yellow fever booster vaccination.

The CDR3 protein is CSALQGAHEQYF. CDR3 DNA sequence: TGCAGCGCCCTACAGGGGGCCCACGAGCAGTACTTC. The chain recombines TRBV29-1 with TRBJ2-7, with 9 bases identical to TRBD1. CDR3 length: 12 residues. The V gene end was trimmed by 7 bases and the J gene end by 5 bases; junction bases not matched to a gene: 6. The germline V gene encodes CDR1 SQVTM and CDR2 ANQGSEA.